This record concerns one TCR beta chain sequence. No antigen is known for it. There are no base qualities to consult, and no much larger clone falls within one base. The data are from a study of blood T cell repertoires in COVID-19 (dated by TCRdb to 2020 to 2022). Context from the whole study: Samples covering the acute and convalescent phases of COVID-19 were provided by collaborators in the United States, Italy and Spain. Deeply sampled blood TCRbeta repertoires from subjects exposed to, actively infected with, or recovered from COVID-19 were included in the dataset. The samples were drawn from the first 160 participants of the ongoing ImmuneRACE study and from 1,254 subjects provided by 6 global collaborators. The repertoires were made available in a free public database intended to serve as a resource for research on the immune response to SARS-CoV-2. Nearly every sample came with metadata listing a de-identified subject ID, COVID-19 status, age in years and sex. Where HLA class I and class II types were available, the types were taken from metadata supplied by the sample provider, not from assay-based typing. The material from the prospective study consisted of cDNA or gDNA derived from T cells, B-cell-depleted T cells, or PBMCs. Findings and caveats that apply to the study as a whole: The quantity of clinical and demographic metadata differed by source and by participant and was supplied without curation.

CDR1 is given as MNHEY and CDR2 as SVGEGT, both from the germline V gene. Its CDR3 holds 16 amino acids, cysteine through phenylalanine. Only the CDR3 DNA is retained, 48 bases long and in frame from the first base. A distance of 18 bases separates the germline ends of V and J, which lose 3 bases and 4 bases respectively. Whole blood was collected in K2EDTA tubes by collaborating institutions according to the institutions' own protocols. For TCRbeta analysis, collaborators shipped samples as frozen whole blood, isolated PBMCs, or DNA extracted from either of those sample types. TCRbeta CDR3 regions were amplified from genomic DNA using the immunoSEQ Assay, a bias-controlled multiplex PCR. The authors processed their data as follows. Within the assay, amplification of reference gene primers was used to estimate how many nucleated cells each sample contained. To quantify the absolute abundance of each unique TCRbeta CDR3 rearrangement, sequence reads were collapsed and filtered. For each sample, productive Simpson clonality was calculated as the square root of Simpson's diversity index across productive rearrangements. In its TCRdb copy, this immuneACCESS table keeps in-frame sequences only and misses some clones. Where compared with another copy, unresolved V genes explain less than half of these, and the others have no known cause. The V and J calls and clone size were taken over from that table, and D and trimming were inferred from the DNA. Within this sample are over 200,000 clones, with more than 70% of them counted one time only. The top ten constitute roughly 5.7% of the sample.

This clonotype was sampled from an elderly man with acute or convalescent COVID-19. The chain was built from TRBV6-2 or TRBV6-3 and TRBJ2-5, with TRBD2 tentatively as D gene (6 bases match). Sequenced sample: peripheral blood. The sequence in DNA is TGTGCCAGCAGTTATTCGTCCCGGGAGTCGACAGAGACCCAGTACTTC. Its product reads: CASSYSSRESTETQYF.